This TCR beta chain originates from a study of identifying expanded T cells in peripheral blood. Some clones are missing from TCRdb's copy, which holds only in-frame ones; the method was immunoSEQ multiplex PCR. The sample holds approximately 100,000 clones, 75% to 90% seen once. The length of the CDR3 is 15 residues. With V trimmed by 6 bases and J by 1 base, 7 bases remained unmatched. Germline CDR1 PRHDT, CDR2 FYEKMQ (reference sequence). Specimen: blood. This chain links TRBV13 with TRBJ2-7; 9 bases fit TRBD1. This TCR was sampled from a person aged 18 to 75 in good health. The DNA for the CDR3 is TGTGCCAGCAGTGCGCCGGGACAGGGATCCTACGAGCAGTACTTC. The encoded protein is CASSAPGQGSYEQYF.